This TCR beta chain is from a study of cytomegalovirus exposure and HLA in healthy donors. As to this clone: Its antigen is as yet unknown.

Sequencing was performed with immunoSEQ multiplex PCR; in TCRdb, only in-frame clones are kept and a portion is missing. The sample has about 280,000 clones; 65% to 90% are singletons. Trimming left V 4 bases short and J 3 bases short, with 16 bases between. There are 15 residues in the CDR3. CDR1 and CDR2 from the germline V gene are SGHNT and YYREEE (reference sequence). Study findings and constraints: Altogether, some 170 TCR beta chains were recorded as cytomegalovirus-associated. In vitro assays verified that three CMV-associated chains recognized CMV antigens specifically.

The specimen was PBMCs. The sequence came from a woman between 18 and 30 years old in good health and CMV-seronegative. The chain uses TRBV5-4 and TRBJ2-5; perhaps TRBD1 as D (5 bases). Here the CDR3 reads CASSLSLGAKETQYF. The CDR3, as DNA: TGTGCCAGCAGCCTGTCTTTAGGGGCAAAAGAGACCCAGTACTTC.